The TCR beta chain described here comes from a study of blood T cell repertoires in COVID-19. Study-level information: Samples taken during acute and convalescent COVID-19 were collected in the United States, Italy and Spain.

In this sample, this clone turned up once. Participants were aged roughly 18 to 89 years from around 25 US areas. Donors in Cohort 3 counted as recovered after two negative PCRs, clearance, or symptom resolution. Study processing details: Cell counts per sample came from amplifying reference gene primers. The table came from immunoSEQ multiplex PCR; TCRdb's copy has only in-frame clones and leaves some out. Clone size and V and J calls were adopted from that table, with D and trimming inferred from the DNA. In the table there are 140,000 to 150,000 clones, around 87% of which are singletons. Trimming shortened V by 3 bases and J by 5 bases, and 16 bases separated the two germline ends. Per germline, CDR1 SGHAT and CDR2 FQDESV (reference sequence). CDR3 length equals 15 residues.

The chain combines TRBV11-1 with TRBJ1-2, with D maybe TRBD1 (5 bases). Sample: PBMCs or T cells enriched from blood (not recorded which). This TCR came from a man aged 55 to 70 who had recovered from COVID-19. CDR3 sequence reads: CASSFGGTAQYGYTF. CDR3 nucleotides: TGTGCCAGCAGCTTTGGGGGGACGGCTCAATATGGCTACACCTTC.